Following are 18 T cell receptor beta chains from one sample sequenced in a study of cytomegalovirus exposure and HLA in healthy donors. PCR employed 60 Vbeta and 13 Jbeta primers. Profiled with immunoSEQ multiplex PCR; TCRdb holds only in-frame clones, not every one. Found here are about 140,000 clones, 78% of them singletons; the top ten hold about 2.4%. Sample: PBMCs. Receptor source: a woman between 18 and 29 years old in good health and CMV-seropositive.

The chain combines TRBV15 with TRBJ1-4, with D unclear. Germline V gives CDR1 LNHNV, CDR2 YYDKDF (reference sequence). The CDR3 totals 16 residues. V was shortened by 1 base and J by 7 bases, with 16 bases between the two germline ends. CDR3 DNA sequence: TGTGCCACCAGCAGAGTTCAGGTGGCTGTCGGTGAAAAACTGTTTTTT. This codes for CATSRVQVAVGEKLFF. Filled out from reference TRBV15 and TRBJ1-4, the complete variable domain reads DAMVIQNPRYQVTQFGKPVTLSCSQTLNHNVMYWYQQKSSQAPKLLFHYYDKDFNNEADTPDNFQSRRPNTSFCFLDIRSPGLGDTAMYLCATSRVQVAVGEKLFFGSGTQLSVL.

The V and J genes are TRBV11-3 and TRBJ2-5; 13 nucleotides line up with TRBD2. V was pared by 5 bases and J by 5 bases, with 5 bases of the junction left unmatched. This CDR3 has 15 residues. The V gene's germline CDR1 is SGHNT and CDR2 YENEEA. The CDR3 loop is CASSPGLAGSETQYF. CDR3 sequence (DNA): TGTGCCAGCAGCCCGGGACTAGCGGGGTCGGAGACCCAGTACTTC. The full variable domain, completed using reference TRBV11-3 and TRBJ2-5, is EAGVVQSPRYKIIEKKQPVAFWCNPISGHNTLYWYLQNLGQGPELLIRYENEEAVDDSQLPKDRFSAERLKGVDSTLKIQPAELGDSAVYLCASSPGLAGSETQYFGPGTRLLVL.

This clone was seen more than once but under ten times. The rearrangement uses TRBV2 and TRBJ2-3; D is possibly TRBD1 (5 bases). Germline-derived CDR1 and CDR2 are SNHLY and FYNNEI. The CDR3 sequence is 15 residues long. The germline V and J ends were trimmed by 5 bases and 1 base, with 13 bases remaining between them. CDR3 in amino acids: CASSPRDSRTDTQYF. The CDR3 DNA reads as TGTGCCAGCAGTCCCAGGGATTCCCGCACAGATACGCAGTATTTT.

The chain carries TRBV2 and TRBJ2-5; 15 bases are shared with TRBD2. Germline V gene data show CDR1 as SNHLY and CDR2 as FYNNEI. The CDR3 length is 15 residues. Unmatched junction bases numbered 5, after V lost 5 bases and J lost 7 bases. CDR3 in DNA: TGTGCCAGCAGTAGGACTAGCGGGGGGGCTTCGACCCAGTACTTC. Its translation: CASSRTSGGASTQYF.

This rearrangement joins TRBV19 to TRBJ1-5, with 7 bases lining up with TRBD1. Germline-derived CDR1 and CDR2 are LNHDA and SQIVND (reference sequence). The V gene end was trimmed by 10 bases and the J gene end by 4 bases; junction bases not matched to a gene: 4. The CDR3 has 12 residues. CDR3 in DNA: TGTGCCACATCCAGGGGGAATCAGCCCCAGCATTTT. It specifies CATSRGNQPQHF.

The chain joins TRBV5-3 to TRBJ2-1; D may be TRBD1 (6 bases). TRBV5-3 is classed as an ORF, of uncertain function. CDR3 size: 17 residues. The V gene lost 4 bases and the J gene lost 8 bases, with 25 bases spanning the gap. This CDR3 is CARSLLQRLHRVDEQFF. The CDR3 region has the DNA TGTGCCAGAAGCCTCTTACAAAGGTTACACAGGGTAGATGAGCAGTTCTTC.

This rearrangement joins TRBV5-1 to TRBJ1-2; 9 bases are a match to TRBD1. CDR3 size: 16 residues. Germline CDR1 SGHRS, CDR2 YFSETQ. V was clipped by 0 bases and J by 7 bases; unmatched bases: 10. The CDR3 bases are TGCGCCAGCAGCTTGGCCAAAGGGACAGGGACCATTGGCTACACCTTC. Translating it yields CASSLAKGTGTIGYTF.

CDR3 in amino acids: CASSYGGRGAQETQYF. The CDR3 DNA is TGTGCCAGCAGTTACGGGGGCAGGGGGGCCCAAGAGACCCAGTACTTC. The rearrangement uses TRBV6-6 and TRBJ2-5; D is possibly TRBD1 (7 bases). Germline lookup yields CDR1 MNHNY and CDR2 SVGAGI (reference sequence). V lost 2 bases, J lost 1 base, and 14 bases lay in between. The CDR3 totals 16 residues.

The DNA of the CDR3 is TGCGCCAGCAGCTTGGTGACAGGGGGCTTCCCGGAGTACTTC. This gives the protein CASSLVTGGFPEYF. V usage is TRBV5-1 and J usage is TRBJ2-5; TRBD1 matches at 10 bases. CDR3 size: 14 residues. Germline CDR1 reads SGHRS; CDR2 reads YFSETQ. V shed 0 bases, J shed 12 bases, and the junction held 8 bases outside the gene matches.

The genes are TRBV28 and TRBJ1-6; TRBD1 is a possible D gene (6 bases). Germline V gene sequence: CDR1 MDHEN, CDR2 SYDVKM. There are 14 residues in the CDR3. Trimming stripped 2 bases from V and 8 bases from J, with 10 bases between. This chain's CDR3 is CASSLTGSYSPLHF. CDR3 nucleotides: TGTGCCAGCAGTTTAACAGGGAGTTATTCACCCCTCCACTTT.

This clone was counted once. V usage is TRBV7-8 and J usage is TRBJ2-5; possible D gene TRBD2, 5 bases. CDR3 length: 14 residues. V was cut by 3 bases and J by 5 bases, with 13 bases left in between. The germline gives CDR1 SGHVS, CDR2 FQNEAQ. The CDR3 loop is CASSLDFRQETQYF. The DNA for the CDR3 is TGTGCCAGCAGCTTGGACTTCAGGCAGGAGACCCAGTACTTC.

This clone appeared a few times. This chain connects TRBV4-1 to TRBJ1-1; 9 positions match TRBD1. Germline CDR1 is MGHRA and CDR2 is YSYEKL. Unmatched junction bases numbered 9, after V lost 4 bases and J lost 0 bases. The CDR3 consists of 17 residues. In nucleotides, the CDR3 is TGCGCCAGCAGCCCGGTTCCACAGGGGGCCCTGAACACTGAAGCTTTCTTT. Protein sequence: CASSPVPQGALNTEAFF.

The gene calls are TRBV7-9 and TRBJ2-5; unclear D gene. The J call may be mistaken, given a closer DNA end match to TRBJ2-7. The CDR3 is made up of 14 amino acids. Per germline, CDR1 SEHNR and CDR2 FQNEAQ (reference sequence). The DNA of the CDR3 is TGTGCCAGCAGCTTAGGACATGCCGCCTACGAGCAGTACTTC. It yields the protein CASSLGHAAYEQYF.

This chain joins TRBV2 and TRBJ1-6, with a possible D match to TRBD1 (6 bases). This CDR3 comprises 15 residues. The ends were cut back, 2 bases at V and 7 bases at J, with 12 bases in the middle. CDR1 and CDR2 from the germline V gene are SNHLY and FYNNEI. This CDR3 is CASSERWQGNSPLHF. CDR3 DNA: TGTGCCAGCAGTGAACGATGGCAGGGGAATTCACCCCTCCACTTT. Variable domain in full (rest from reference TRBV2 and TRBJ1-6): EPEVTQTPSHQVTQMGQEVILRCVPISNHLYFYWYRQILGQKVEFLVSFYNNEISEKSEIFDDQFSVERPDGSNFTLKIRSTKLEDSAMYFCASSERWQGNSPLHFGNGTRLTVT.

This rearrangement joins TRBV19 to TRBJ1-4, with 7 bases identical to TRBD1. This CDR3 has 19 residues. CDR1 is LNHDA and CDR2 is SQIVND in the germline V gene (reference sequence). Unmatched junction bases numbered 16, after V lost 6 bases and J lost 0 bases. The DNA for the CDR3 is TGTGCCAGTAGGGCCGAACATTCCGGGACAGCTGCAACTAATGAAAAACTGTTTTTT. Translation gives CASRAEHSGTAATNEKLFF.

The CDR3 loop reads CASSYGTGTNTGELFF. The CDR3 bases are TGTGCCAGCAGTTACGGTACAGGAACGAACACCGGGGAGCTGTTTTTT. V and J are TRBV6-5 and TRBJ2-2; a possible D gene is TRBD1 (5 bases). The V gene's germline CDR1 is MNHEY and CDR2 SVGAGI. The CDR3 loop spans 16 amino acids. V dropped 2 bases and J dropped 0 bases, with 10 bases sitting between them.

This clone was counted a few times. This chain connects TRBV14 to TRBJ1-2; D uncertain. CDR3 length: 17 residues. The germline V and J ends were trimmed by 4 bases and 0 bases, with 18 bases remaining between them. Germline CDR1 is SGHDN and CDR2 is FVKESK. The CDR3 loop is CASSPRRVRRANYGYTF. In DNA, the CDR3 is TGTGCCAGCAGCCCGAGAAGGGTCAGGCGGGCTAACTATGGCTACACCTTC.

The V call is TRBV18, the J call TRBJ2-1; 10 positions match TRBD1. Germline CDR1 reads KGHSH; CDR2 reads LQKENI. CDR3 length: 15 residues. The V segment lost 3 bases and the J segment 4 bases; nucleotides outside the gene matches: 3. Here the CDR3 reads CASSPGQGVYNEQFF. The CDR3 DNA follows: TGTGCCAGCTCACCCGGACAGGGGGTGTACAATGAGCAGTTCTTC.